This T cell receptor (beta chain) is from a study of tumor-infiltrating lymphocytes in primary liver carcinoma. The source material, roughly 18-30 mg of unsorted bulk tissue, was used to co-extract RNA and DNA. Germline V gives CDR1 SGHNT, CDR2 YYREEE (reference sequence). This CDR3 region has 14 residues. The ends lost 5 bases at V and 3 bases at J; junction bases unmatched: 6. With a constant-region primer, TCR beta cDNA was made from about 0.55 ug of total RNA. Employing slightly modified ARM-PCR, three nested multiplex PCR rounds were run, and these gave rise to the TCR beta libraries. The first two PCR rounds used TRBV1-TRBV30 primers with a Cbeta primer, 10 cycles each. MiXCR was run by TCRdb on the multiplex PCR reads, yielding one entry per CDR3 protein. The table records 55,000 to 65,000 distinct CDR3 sequences, over 65% of them present only once.

Sequencing was carried out using liver tumor tissue from sampling region 2. Subset: tumor region T2, inferior pole. V gene TRBV5-4 combines with J gene TRBJ2-7; 9 positions match TRBD2. This clonotype was obtained from a man aged 35-49 years with primary liver carcinoma and hepatitis B virus infection. The chain's CDR3 is CASRIAGVGYEQYF. The DNA of the CDR3 is TGTGCCAGCAGAATAGCGGGAGTTGGCTACGAGCAGTACTTC. The whole variable domain, remainder taken from reference TRBV5-4 and TRBJ2-7, is ETGVTQSPTHLIKTRGQQVTLRCSSQSGHNTVSWYQQALGQGPQFIFQYYREEENGRGNFPPRFSGLQFPNYSSELNVNALELDDSALYLCASRIAGVGYEQYFGPGTRLTVT.